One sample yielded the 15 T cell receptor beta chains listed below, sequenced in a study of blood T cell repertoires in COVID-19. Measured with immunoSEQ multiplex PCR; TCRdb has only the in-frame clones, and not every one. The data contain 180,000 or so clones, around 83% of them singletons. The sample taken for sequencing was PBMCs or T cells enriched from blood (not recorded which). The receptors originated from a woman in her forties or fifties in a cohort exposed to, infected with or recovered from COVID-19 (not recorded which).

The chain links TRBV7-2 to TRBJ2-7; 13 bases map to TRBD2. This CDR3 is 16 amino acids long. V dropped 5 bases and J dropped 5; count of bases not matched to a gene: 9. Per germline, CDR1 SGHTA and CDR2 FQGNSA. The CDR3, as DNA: TGTGCCAGCAGCCAACGAACTAGCGGGGGGGCACACGAGCAGTACTTC. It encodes CASSQRTSGGAHEQYF.

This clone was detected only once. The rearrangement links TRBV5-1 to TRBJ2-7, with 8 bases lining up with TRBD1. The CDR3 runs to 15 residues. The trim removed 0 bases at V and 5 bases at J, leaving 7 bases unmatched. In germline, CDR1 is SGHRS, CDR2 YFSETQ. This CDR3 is CASSLETGVYHEQYF. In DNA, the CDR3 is TGCGCCAGCAGCTTGGAGACAGGGGTCTACCACGAGCAGTACTTC.

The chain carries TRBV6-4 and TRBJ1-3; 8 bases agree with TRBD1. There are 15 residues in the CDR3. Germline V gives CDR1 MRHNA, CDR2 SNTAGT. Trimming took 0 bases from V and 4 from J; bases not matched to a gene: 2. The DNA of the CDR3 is TGTGCCAGCAGTGACTCGAACAGGGGGGGAAACACCATATATTTT. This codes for CASSDSNRGGNTIYF.

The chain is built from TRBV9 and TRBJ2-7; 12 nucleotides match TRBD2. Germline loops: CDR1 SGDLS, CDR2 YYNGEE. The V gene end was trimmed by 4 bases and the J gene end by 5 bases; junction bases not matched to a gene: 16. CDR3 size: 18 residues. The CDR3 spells CASSLGLAGRYLPDEQYF. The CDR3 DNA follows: TGTGCCAGCAGCCTAGGACTAGCGGGACGATACCTCCCGGACGAGCAGTACTTC. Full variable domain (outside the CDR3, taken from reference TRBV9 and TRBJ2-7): DSGVTQTPKHLITATGQRVTLRCSPRSGDLSVYWYQQSLDQGLQFLIQYYNGEERAKGNILERFSAQQFPDLHSELNLSSLELGDSALYFCASSLGLAGRYLPDEQYFGPGTRLTVT.

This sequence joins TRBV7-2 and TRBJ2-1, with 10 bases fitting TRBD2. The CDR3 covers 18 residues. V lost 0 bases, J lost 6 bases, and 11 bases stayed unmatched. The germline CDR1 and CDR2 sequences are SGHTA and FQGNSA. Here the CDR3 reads CASSLAGSGGPNSNEQFF. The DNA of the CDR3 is TGTGCCAGCAGCTTAGCGGGTAGCGGGGGGCCCAATTCCAATGAGCAGTTCTTC.

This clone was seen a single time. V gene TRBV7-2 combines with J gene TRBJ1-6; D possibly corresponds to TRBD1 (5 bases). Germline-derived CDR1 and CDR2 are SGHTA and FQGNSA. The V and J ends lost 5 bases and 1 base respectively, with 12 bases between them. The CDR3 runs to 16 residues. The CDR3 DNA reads TGTGCCAGCAGCCCCACCGGGACTTCCTATAATTCACCCCTCCACTTT. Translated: CASSPTGTSYNSPLHF.

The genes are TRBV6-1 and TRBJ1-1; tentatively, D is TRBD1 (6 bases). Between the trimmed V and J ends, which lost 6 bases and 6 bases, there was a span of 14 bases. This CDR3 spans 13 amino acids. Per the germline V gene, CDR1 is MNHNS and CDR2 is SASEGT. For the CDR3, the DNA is TGTGCCAGCAGGGACAGTCTAGTTCCTGAAGCTTTCTTT. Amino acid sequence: CASRDSLVPEAFF.

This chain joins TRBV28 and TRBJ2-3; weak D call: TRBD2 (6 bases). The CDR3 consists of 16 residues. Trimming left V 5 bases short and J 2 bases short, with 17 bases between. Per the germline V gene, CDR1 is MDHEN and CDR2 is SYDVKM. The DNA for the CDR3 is TGTGCCAGCAGTCCCCGGGGTAGCGGATACACAGATACGCAGTATTTT. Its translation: CASSPRGSGYTDTQYF. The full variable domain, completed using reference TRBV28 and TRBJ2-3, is DVKVTQSSRYLVKRTGEKVFLECVQDMDHENMFWYRQDPGLGLRLIYFSYDVKMKEKGDIPEGYSVSREKKERFSLILESASTNQTSMYLCASSPRGSGYTDTQYFGPGTRLTVL.

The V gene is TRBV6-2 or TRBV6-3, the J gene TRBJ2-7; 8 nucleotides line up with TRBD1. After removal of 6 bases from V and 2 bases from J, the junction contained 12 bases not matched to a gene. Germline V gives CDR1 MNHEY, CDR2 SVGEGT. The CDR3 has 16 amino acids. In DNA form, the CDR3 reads TGTGCCAGCAGCCTCACCCTCGGGACAGGTCCCTACGAGCAGTACTTC. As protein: CASSLTLGTGPYEQYF.

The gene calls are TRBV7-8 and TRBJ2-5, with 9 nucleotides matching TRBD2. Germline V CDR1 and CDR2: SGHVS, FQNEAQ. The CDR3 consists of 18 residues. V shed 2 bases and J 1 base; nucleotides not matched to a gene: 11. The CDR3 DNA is TGTGCCAGCAGCTTATTTAGCGGGGGCCGCCAATTCCAAGAGACCCAGTACTTC. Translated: CASSLFSGGRQFQETQYF.

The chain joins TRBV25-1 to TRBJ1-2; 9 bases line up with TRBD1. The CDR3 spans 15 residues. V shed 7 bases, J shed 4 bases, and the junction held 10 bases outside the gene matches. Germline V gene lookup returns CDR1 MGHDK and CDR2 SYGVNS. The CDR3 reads CASKGQGQGPYGYTF. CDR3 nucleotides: TGTGCCAGCAAAGGCCAAGGACAGGGGCCCTATGGCTACACCTTC.

CDR3 DNA sequence: TGTGCCAGCAGCTTCGATGAAAAACTGTTTTTT. It translates to CASSFDEKLFF. V gene TRBV2 combines with J gene TRBJ1-4; D remains ambiguous. The CDR3 loop spans 11 amino acids. V gave up 6 bases and J gave up 6 bases, with 5 bases separating them. Germline-derived CDR1 and CDR2 are SNHLY and FYNNEI.

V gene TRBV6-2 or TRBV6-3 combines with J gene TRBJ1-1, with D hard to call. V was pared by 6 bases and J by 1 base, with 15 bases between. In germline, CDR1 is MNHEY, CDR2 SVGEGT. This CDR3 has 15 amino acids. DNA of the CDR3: TGTGCCAGCAGCCGAGACACTCCTCAGAACACTGAAGCTTTCTTT. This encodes CASSRDTPQNTEAFF.

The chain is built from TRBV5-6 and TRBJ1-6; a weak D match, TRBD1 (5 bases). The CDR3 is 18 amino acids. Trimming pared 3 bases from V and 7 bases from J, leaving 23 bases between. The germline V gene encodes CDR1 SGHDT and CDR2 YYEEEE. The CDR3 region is CASSSYLGDSKYNSPLHF. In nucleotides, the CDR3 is TGTGCCAGCAGCTCCTACCTAGGGGACTCTAAATACAATTCACCCCTCCACTTT.

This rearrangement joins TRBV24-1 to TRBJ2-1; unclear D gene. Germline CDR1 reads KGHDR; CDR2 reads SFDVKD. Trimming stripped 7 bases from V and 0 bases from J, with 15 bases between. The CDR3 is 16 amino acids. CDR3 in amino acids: CATSPEKLSSYNEQFF. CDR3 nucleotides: TGTGCCACCAGCCCTGAAAAACTTAGCTCCTACAATGAGCAGTTCTTC.